This T cell receptor beta chain was obtained from a study of T cells in Graves' hyperthyroidism and ophthalmopathy. The wider study: Initial diagnosis, before any treatment, was when peripheral blood was collected. General study findings and limits: Most thyroid clonotypes that were expanded above 0.001 also turned up in blood.

Germline V gene lookup returns CDR1 MDHEN and CDR2 SYDVKM. This CDR3 is 11 amino acids long. V was shortened by 4 bases and J by 3 bases, with 3 bases between the two germline ends. Regions amplified from RNA transcripts were the TCR beta CDR3 regions. The HTBI set primed first-round TCR CDR3 RT-PCR. TCRdb itself ran the multiplex PCR reads through MiXCR, one entry per CDR3 protein. The table records hundreds of thousands of distinct CDR3 sequences, about 14% of them present only once. Disease lasting under 3 months, a NOSPECS grade of at least 4, and a Clinical Activity Score of at least 3 were features of the ophthalmopathy patients. Diagnoses rested on clinical symptoms, serum thyroxine and TRAb, thyroid ultrasound and orbital computed tomography. This clonotype showed up many times. Its specificity is unknown.

This clonotype was sampled from a woman aged 50 to 60 with Graves' ophthalmopathy. The rearrangement uses TRBV28 and TRBJ2-5; no definite D call. Sequenced material: blood. CDR3 nucleotide sequence: TGTGCCAGCAGTTGGAAAGAGACCCAGTACTTC. This encodes CASSWKETQYF.